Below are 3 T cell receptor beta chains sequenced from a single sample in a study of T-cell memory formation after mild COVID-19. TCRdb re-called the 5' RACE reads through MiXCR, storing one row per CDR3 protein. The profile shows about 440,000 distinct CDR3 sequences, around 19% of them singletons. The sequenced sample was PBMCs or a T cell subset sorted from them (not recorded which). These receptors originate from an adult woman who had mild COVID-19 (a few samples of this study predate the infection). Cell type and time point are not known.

The CDR3 nucleotides are TGCGCCAGCAGCGAAGGACCCGAGGGAAACATTCAGTACTTC. Translation gives CASSEGPEGNIQYF. The rearrangement links TRBV5-1 to TRBJ2-4; maybe TRBD2 (5 bases). The V end lost 4 bases, the J end lost 6 bases, and 14 bases lay between the germline ends. The germline gives CDR1 SGHRS, CDR2 YFSETQ. CDR3 length: 14 amino acids. The full variable domain, completed using reference TRBV5-1 and TRBJ2-4, is KAGVTQTPRYLIKTRGQQVTLSCSPISGHRSVSWYQQTPGQGLQFLFEYFSETQRNKGNFPGRFSGRQFSNSRSEMNVSTLELGDSALYLCASSEGPEGNIQYFGAGTRLSVL.

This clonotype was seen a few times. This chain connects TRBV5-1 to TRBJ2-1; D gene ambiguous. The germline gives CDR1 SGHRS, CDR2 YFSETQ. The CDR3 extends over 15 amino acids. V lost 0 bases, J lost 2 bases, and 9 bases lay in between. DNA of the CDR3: TGCGCCAGCAGCTTGGAGGTGGCAGCCTACAATGAGCAGTTCTTC. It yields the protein CASSLEVAAYNEQFF. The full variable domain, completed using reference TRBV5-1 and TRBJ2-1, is KAGVTQTPRYLIKTRGQQVTLSCSPISGHRSVSWYQQTPGQGLQFLFEYFSETQRNKGNFPGRFSGRQFSNSRSEMNVSTLELGDSALYLCASSLEVAAYNEQFFGPGTRLTVL.

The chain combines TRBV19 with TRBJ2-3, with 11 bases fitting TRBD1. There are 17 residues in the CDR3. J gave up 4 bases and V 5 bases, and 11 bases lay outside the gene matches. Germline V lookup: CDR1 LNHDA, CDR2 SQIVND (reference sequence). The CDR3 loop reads CASSSGQGAAGADTQYF. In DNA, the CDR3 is TGTGCCAGTAGTTCCGGACAGGGGGCAGCGGGCGCAGATACGCAGTATTTT.